The next 6 T cell receptor beta chains were all read from a single sample in a study of T cells in tuberculosis. Cells were sorted from thawed PBMC rested overnight and stained with GMM-loaded CD1B tetramer, viability dye and anti-CD3. CD1B tetramers were loaded with Rhodococcus equi-derived C32 glucose monomycolate. Libraries were prepared by immunoSEQ multiplex PCR; TCRdb keeps only in-frame clonotypes and omits some of them. The repertoire includes 55,000 to 65,000 clones, 81% of them detected once, and roughly 13% sits in the top ten. The sample was CD1b-GMM tetramer-negative cells sorted from PBMCs. The receptors come from an adult woman with latent tuberculosis.

Only one count was recorded for this clone. The genes are TRBV28 and TRBJ1-1, with D perhaps TRBD1 (6 bases). Germline CDR1 and CDR2: MDHEN and SYDVKM. The germline V and J ends were trimmed by 2 bases and 8 bases, with 9 bases remaining between them. The CDR3 loop spans 12 amino acids. For the CDR3, the DNA is TGTGCCAGCAGTTTACCCAGGGGAGAAGCTTTCTTT. Protein sequence: CASSLPRGEAFF.

V and J are TRBV2 and TRBJ2-3; 7 nucleotides align to TRBD1. Trimming cost V 6 bases and J 4 bases; bases outside gene matches: 10. The germline gives CDR1 SNHLY, CDR2 FYNNEI. CDR3 length: 15 residues. CDR3 DNA sequence: TGTGCCAGCAGAGAGACAGGGTCCGGCGCAGATACGCAGTATTTT. Translating gives CASRETGSGADTQYF.

This clone was recorded once. The chain is built from TRBV11-2 and TRBJ2-7; 8 positions agree with TRBD1. Per the germline V gene, CDR1 is SGHAT and CDR2 is FQNNGV. The CDR3 extends over 16 amino acids. Unmatched junction bases numbered 8, after V lost 2 bases and J lost 2 bases. The CDR3 loop is CASSLPPGDRPYEQYF. CDR3 DNA: TGTGCCAGCAGCTTACCTCCGGGGGACAGGCCCTACGAGCAGTACTTC. The complete variable domain, with remaining parts taken from reference TRBV11-2 and TRBJ2-7, reads EAGVAQSPRYKIIEKRQSVAFWCNPISGHATLYWYQQILGQGPKLLIQFQNNGVVDDSQLPKDRFSAERLKGVDSTLKIQPAKLEDSAVYLCASSLPPGDRPYEQYFGPGTRLTVT.

The chain recombines TRBV5-1 with TRBJ2-5; 8 bases map to TRBD2. The CDR3 covers 14 residues. V lost 4 bases to trimming and J lost 5 bases; unmatched junction nucleotides: 7. Per the germline V gene, CDR1 is SGHRS and CDR2 is YFSETQ. The CDR3 reads CASSPGGAGETQYF. In DNA form, the CDR3 reads TGCGCCAGCAGCCCCGGGGGGGCCGGTGAGACCCAGTACTTC.

The DNA of the CDR3 is TGTGCCAGTAGTATAACGGCGGATGGGACAGATACGCAGTATTTT. This codes for CASSITADGTDTQYF. The chain couples TRBV19 to TRBJ2-3; D is undetermined. Germline values: CDR1 LNHDA, CDR2 SQIVND (reference sequence). This CDR3 is built from 15 residues. Trimming cost V 2 bases and J 3 bases, with 12 bases left between them.

This clone was seen more than once but under ten times. A junction boundary mismatches the germline segment, possibly from a read error. The chain employs TRBV7-3 and TRBJ1-6; TRBD1 might be the D (6 bases). CDR3 length equals 14 residues. Germline CDR1 is SGHTA and CDR2 is FQGTGA. The CDR3 spells CASSSGGYNSPLHF. The CDR3 DNA reads as TGTGCCAGCTCTAGTGGGGGCTATAATTCCCCCCTCCACTTT. Complete variable domain (other parts from reference TRBV7-3 and TRBJ1-6): GAGVSQTPSNKVTEKGKYVELRCDPISGHTALYWYRQSLGQGPEFLIYFQGTGAADDSGLPNDRFFAVRPEGSVSTLKIQRTERGDSAVYLCASSSGGYNSPLHFGNGTRLTVT.